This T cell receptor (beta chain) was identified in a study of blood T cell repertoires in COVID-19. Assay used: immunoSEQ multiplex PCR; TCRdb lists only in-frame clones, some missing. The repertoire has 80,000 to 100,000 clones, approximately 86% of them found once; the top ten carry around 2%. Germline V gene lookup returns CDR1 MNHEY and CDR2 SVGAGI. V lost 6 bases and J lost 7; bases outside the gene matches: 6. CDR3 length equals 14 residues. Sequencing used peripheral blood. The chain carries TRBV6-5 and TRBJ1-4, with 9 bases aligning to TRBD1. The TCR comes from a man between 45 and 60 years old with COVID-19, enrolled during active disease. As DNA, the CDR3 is TGTGCCAGCAGGGGGACAGGGAAAAGTGAAAAACTGTTTTTT. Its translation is CASRGTGKSEKLFF.